This passage covers 11 T cell receptor beta chains from one sample sequenced in a study of T cell responses to AZD1222 COVID-19 vaccine. Profiling relied on immunoSEQ multiplex PCR, and the TCRdb table lists in-frame clones only, not all of them. Of about 130,000 clones in the sample, roughly 87% are singletons; the top ten hold under 6%. Material: peripheral blood, obtained 28 days after the second AZD1222 dose. These receptors came from an adult who received the AZD1222 COVID-19 vaccine.

This chain links TRBV7-8 with TRBJ2-7; D is perhaps TRBD1 or TRBD2 (5 bases each). The germline V gene encodes CDR1 SGHVS and CDR2 FQNEAQ. This CDR3 contains 13 residues. V lost 5 bases, J lost 2 bases, and 10 bases lay in between. This CDR3 is CASSRQGPYEQYF. In DNA form, the CDR3 reads TGTGCCAGCAGCCGCCAGGGACCCTACGAGCAGTACTTC.

This chain connects TRBV12-3 or TRBV12-4 to TRBJ2-2; D remains unclear. V lost 5 bases, J lost 8 bases, and 6 bases lay in between. This CDR3 is built from 11 residues. For the CDR3, the DNA is TGTGCCAGCAGTGTTCTTGGGGAGCTGTTTTTT. This codes for CASSVLGELFF.

The chain links TRBV6-5 to TRBJ2-1; 8 bases map to TRBD2. The V segment lost 4 bases and the J segment 5 bases; nucleotides outside the gene matches: 4. Germline V gene lookup returns CDR1 MNHEY and CDR2 SVGAGI. The CDR3 sequence is 14 residues long. The CDR3 DNA is TGTGCCAGCAGTTTCGGGACTAGAGACAATGAGCAGTTCTTC. As protein: CASSFGTRDNEQFF.

This clone was recorded a few times. The chain is built from TRBV5-1 and TRBJ2-1, with D uncertain. There are 15 residues in the CDR3. Per the germline V gene, CDR1 is SGHRS and CDR2 is YFSETQ. Trimming removed 2 bases from V and 2 bases from J, with 11 bases in between. CDR3 DNA: TGCGCCAGCAGCTTCGATCGCCAACCCTACAATGAGCAGTTCTTC. Translating it yields CASSFDRQPYNEQFF.

This clone was counted a single time. The chain has TRBV27 and TRBJ2-6, with TRBD1 matching 7 bases. The CDR3 covers 18 residues. With V trimmed by 4 bases and J by 0 bases, 9 bases remained unmatched. CDR1 is MNHEY, CDR2 SMNVEV, per germline (reference sequence). In nucleotides, the CDR3 is TGTGCCAGCAGTTGGCTGGGGGACAGATACTCTGGGGCCAACGTCCTGACTTTC. This encodes CASSWLGDRYSGANVLTF.

This chain connects TRBV7-2 to TRBJ2-1; possible D gene TRBD1, 5 bases. CDR3 size: 14 residues. Looked up from germline, CDR1 is SGHTA and CDR2 is FQGNSA. V was trimmed by 2 bases and J by 1 base, leaving 6 bases between them. CDR3 sequence reads: CASSLQGSYNEQFF. CDR3 bases: TGTGCCAGCAGCTTACAGGGTTCCTACAATGAGCAGTTCTTC.

The rearrangement uses TRBV27 and TRBJ1-5, with TRBD1 matching 10 bases. CDR1 and CDR2 (germline): MNHEY, SMNVEV (reference sequence). J was trimmed by 4 bases and V by 5 bases; bases with no gene match: 5. The CDR3 contains 15 residues. CDR3 sequence (DNA): TGTGCCAGCAGTGAGGGACAGGGGTTGAATCAGCCCCAGCATTTT. Its protein product is CASSEGQGLNQPQHF.

This clone was seen a single time. This sequence joins TRBV6-2 or TRBV6-3 and TRBJ2-1, with 16 bases identical to TRBD2. Germline CDR1 is MNHEY and CDR2 is SVGEGT. The CDR3 is made up of 18 amino acids. Trimming removed 4 bases from V and 4 bases from J; junction bases left unmatched: 7. The CDR3 reads CASSWGLAGGVRYNEQFF. In DNA, the CDR3 is TGTGCCAGCAGTTGGGGACTAGCGGGAGGGGTGAGGTACAATGAGCAGTTCTTC.

The chain recombines TRBV5-4 with TRBJ2-7; TRBD2 agrees at 7 bases. Trimming cost V 4 bases and J 4 bases; bases outside gene matches: 8. The CDR3 totals 14 residues. Germline CDR1 is SGHNT and CDR2 is YYREEE (reference sequence). The CDR3 DNA is TGTGCCAGCAGCCCCGGACTAGGAGGATACGAGCAGTACTTC. It specifies CASSPGLGGYEQYF.

In nucleotides, the CDR3 is TGTGCCAGCAGCTTAGGCTGGCTAGCGGGAGAAACCGGGGAGCTGTTTTTT. Protein: CASSLGWLAGETGELFF. The genes are TRBV7-8 and TRBJ2-2; 10 nucleotides align to TRBD2. The CDR3 length is 17 residues. In germline, CDR1 is SGHVS, CDR2 FQNEAQ. The ends lost 1 base at V and 5 bases at J; junction bases unmatched: 7.

This chain joins TRBV5-1 and TRBJ2-1; perhaps TRBD2 as D (6 bases). V lost 4 bases, J lost 9 bases, and 23 bases lay in between. CDR1 and CDR2 (germline): SGHRS, YFSETQ. The CDR3 extends over 16 amino acids. The CDR3 DNA is TGCGCCAGCAGCGCCGGAGGGAGCGGCGGTGGGAGTGAGCAGTTCTTC. It is translated as CASSAGGSGGGSEQFF.